Presented here are 30 T cell receptor beta chains from one specimen sequenced in a study of cytomegalovirus exposure and HLA in healthy donors. PCR was performed using 60 Vbeta and 13 Jbeta primers. Using immunoSEQ multiplex PCR, the repertoire was profiled, and TCRdb retains in-frame clones only, with some absent. The profile shows some 150,000 clones, 70% to 85% of them singletons. What was sequenced was PBMCs. The receptors originated from a male donor in good health and CMV-seronegative.

This clone was detected only a few times. The gene calls are TRBV9 and TRBJ2-2; 11 nucleotides align to TRBD2. The germline V gene encodes CDR1 SGDLS and CDR2 YYNGEE. The CDR3 has 14 residues. Trimming at V came to 5 bases and at J to 3 bases, leaving 0 bases not matched to a gene. CDR3 sequence reads: CASRGLADTGELFF. CDR3 DNA: TGTGCCAGCAGGGGACTAGCGGACACCGGGGAGCTGTTTTTT. Drawing the rest from reference TRBV9 and TRBJ2-2, the complete variable domain is DSGVTQTPKHLITATGQRVTLRCSPRSGDLSVYWYQQSLDQGLQFLIQYYNGEERAKGNILERFSAQQFPDLHSELNLSSLELGDSALYFCASRGLADTGELFFGEGSRLTVL.

The genes are TRBV9 and TRBJ2-5; D perhaps matches TRBD2 (5 bases). Trimming stripped 0 bases from V and 3 bases from J, with 9 bases between. Germline CDR1 reads SGDLS; CDR2 reads YYNGEE. The CDR3 covers 14 residues. For the CDR3, the DNA is TGTGCCAGCAGCGTAGCCGGGCGGGAAGAGACCCAGTACTTC. Its protein product is CASSVAGREETQYF.

The chain employs TRBV4-2 and TRBJ2-1; 10 bases line up with TRBD1. This CDR3 spans 17 amino acids. CDR1 and CDR2 (germline): LGHNA, YNFKEQ. V shed 4 bases and J 6 bases; nucleotides not matched to a gene: 12. The CDR3: CASSPRGGTGDGNEQFF. DNA for the CDR3: TGTGCCAGCAGCCCGCGGGGCGGGACAGGGGACGGCAATGAGCAGTTCTTC.

The chain joins TRBV6-5 to TRBJ1-1, with D perhaps matching TRBD1 (5 bases). The V end was cut by 7 bases, the J end by 4 bases, with 13 bases between. The germline CDR1 and CDR2 sequences are MNHEY and SVGAGI. This CDR3 has 13 amino acids. The CDR3 nucleotides are TGTGCCAGCACATCGGGGGGGAGCACTGAAGCTTTCTTT. Translating it yields CASTSGGSTEAFF.

The rearrangement links TRBV6-1 to TRBJ1-5; TRBD1 agrees at 12 bases. The V gene end was trimmed by 5 bases and the J gene end by 6 bases; junction bases not matched to a gene: 5. The CDR3 totals 15 residues. Germline CDR1 reads MNHNS; CDR2 reads SASEGT. DNA of the CDR3: TGTGCCAGCAGTCCGGGACAGGGGGCAGGTCAGCCCCAGCATTTT. Protein sequence: CASSPGQGAGQPQHF.

The rearrangement uses TRBV11-2 and TRBJ2-2; 7 nucleotides match TRBD1. The CDR3 is 15 amino acids. V was pared by 5 bases and J by 3 bases, with 6 bases of the junction left unmatched. Germline V CDR1 and CDR2: SGHAT, FQNNGV. The CDR3 coding sequence is TGTGCCAGCAGCCCGGGACAGAGCTACACCGGGGAGCTGTTTTTT. Protein product: CASSPGQSYTGELFF.

The chain joins TRBV5-4 to TRBJ2-2; TRBD2 agrees at 9 bases. This CDR3 has 13 amino acids. Germline lookup yields CDR1 SGHNT and CDR2 YYREEE (reference sequence). Trimming at V came to 5 bases and at J to 8 bases, leaving 4 bases not matched to a gene. The CDR3 region is CASRPGLAGELFF. Here the CDR3 DNA reads TGTGCCAGCAGACCTGGACTAGCGGGGGAGCTGTTTTTT.

A few counts support this clone. CDR3 sequence reads: CASSQIGKNTEAFF. In DNA, the CDR3 is TGTGCCAGCAGCCAAATCGGGAAGAACACTGAAGCTTTCTTT. The J gene is TRBJ1-1, the V gene TRBV11-3; D gene ambiguous. Germline V gives CDR1 SGHNT, CDR2 YENEEA. V lost 5 bases and J 1 base, leaving 11 bases between the germline ends. This CDR3 spans 14 amino acids.

A few counts support this clone. The rearrangement uses TRBV9 and TRBJ2-2; the D gene is possibly TRBD1 (6 bases). Germline lookup yields CDR1 SGDLS and CDR2 YYNGEE. The length of the CDR3 is 17 residues. The germline V and J ends were trimmed by 0 bases and 1 base, with 13 bases remaining between them. For the CDR3, the DNA is TGTGCCAGCAGCGTAGGTCTGGGGGCTGTGAACACCGGGGAGCTGTTTTTT. It is translated as CASSVGLGAVNTGELFF. Complete variable domain (other parts from reference TRBV9 and TRBJ2-2): DSGVTQTPKHLITATGQRVTLRCSPRSGDLSVYWYQQSLDQGLQFLIQYYNGEERAKGNILERFSAQQFPDLHSELNLSSLELGDSALYFCASSVGLGAVNTGELFFGEGSRLTVL.

This clone was counted between two and nine times. This chain connects TRBV6-5 to TRBJ1-5; D is perhaps TRBD1 (6 bases). The CDR3 covers 14 residues. Germline V gene sequence: CDR1 MNHEY, CDR2 SVGAGI. V was trimmed by 5 bases and J by 1 base, leaving 9 bases between them. The CDR3 sequence: CASSTGQSNQPQHF. DNA of the CDR3: TGTGCCAGCAGTACCGGACAGAGCAATCAGCCCCAGCATTTT.

The chain couples TRBV7-2 to TRBJ2-1, with 7 bases matching TRBD1. The CDR3 loop spans 14 amino acids. Per germline, CDR1 SGHTA and CDR2 FQGNSA. V lost 3 bases and J lost 5; bases outside the gene matches: 4. The CDR3 nucleotides are TGTGCCAGCAGCTTGACAGGGTTTAACAATGAGCAGTTCTTC. This encodes CASSLTGFNNEQFF.

The gene calls are TRBV7-9 and TRBJ1-6; a weak D match, TRBD1 (5 bases). V was shortened by 3 bases and J by 7 bases, with 10 bases between the two germline ends. The CDR3 consists of 14 residues. Germline loops: CDR1 SEHNR, CDR2 FQNEAQ (reference sequence). CDR3 amino acids: CASSFSGGNSPLHF. CDR3 sequence (DNA): TGTGCCAGCAGCTTTTCCGGGGGAAATTCACCCCTCCACTTT. Drawing the rest from reference TRBV7-9 and TRBJ1-6, the complete variable domain is DTGVSQNPRHKITKRGQNVTFRCDPISEHNRLYWYRQTLGQGPEFLTYFQNEAQLEKSRLLSDRFSAERPKGSFSTLEIQRTEQGDSAMYLCASSFSGGNSPLHFGNGTRLTVT.

This clone was counted only a few times. The rearrangement joins TRBV27 to TRBJ2-7; D may be TRBD2 (6 bases). Trimming removed 3 bases from V and 5 bases from J, with 20 bases in between. Per the germline V gene, CDR1 is MNHEY and CDR2 is SMNVEV (reference sequence). The CDR3 spans 16 residues. CDR3 residues: CASSFFGVKGGDEQYF. CDR3 sequence (DNA): TGTGCCAGCAGTTTTTTTGGGGTGAAGGGAGGCGACGAGCAGTACTTC.

The rearrangement joins TRBV7-9 to TRBJ2-3; 7 bases fit TRBD1. The V segment lost 5 bases and the J segment 3 bases; nucleotides outside the gene matches: 2. The CDR3 consists of 13 residues. From germline, CDR1 is SEHNR and CDR2 FQNEAQ (reference sequence). Written as DNA, the CDR3 is TGTGCCAGCAGCCAACAGGGGACAGATACGCAGTATTTT. It translates to CASSQQGTDTQYF.

The V gene is TRBV5-1, the J gene TRBJ2-3; 10 bases are shared with TRBD2. The CDR3 runs 15 residues. V gave up 4 bases and J gave up 1 base; unmatched junction bases: 3. Per the germline V gene, CDR1 is SGHRS and CDR2 is YFSETQ. The CDR3 DNA sequence: TGCGCCAGCAGCGTGAGCGGGGGGGGCACAGATACGCAGTATTTT. It is translated as CASSVSGGGTDTQYF.

This clone was seen more than once but under ten times. This chain connects TRBV11-2 to TRBJ2-7, with D perhaps matching TRBD1 (6 bases). CDR1 and CDR2 from the germline V gene are SGHAT and FQNNGV. The V end was cut by 1 base, the J end by 6 bases, with 16 bases between. The CDR3 has 15 residues. The DNA for the CDR3 is TGTGCCAGCAGCTTAGTTGCCCAGGGGATGGGCGAGCAGTACTTC. Protein product: CASSLVAQGMGEQYF. Combining the CDR3 with reference TRBV11-2 and TRBJ2-7 gives the whole variable domain EAGVAQSPRYKIIEKRQSVAFWCNPISGHATLYWYQQILGQGPKLLIQFQNNGVVDDSQLPKDRFSAERLKGVDSTLKIQPAKLEDSAVYLCASSLVAQGMGEQYFGPGTRLTVT.

The rearrangement joins TRBV28 to TRBJ2-5, with 10 bases lining up with TRBD1. The better agreement between TRBJ2-7 and the DNA end casts doubt on the J call. The CDR3 loop spans 14 amino acids. Germline CDR1 MDHEN, CDR2 SYDVKM. The CDR3 reads CASSPGTGVYEQYF. The CDR3 bases are TGTGCCAGCAGCCCCGGGACAGGGGTCTACGAGCAGTACTTC.

The J gene is TRBJ2-7, the V gene TRBV6-1; D is perhaps TRBD2 (5 bases). There are 16 residues in the CDR3. The ends were cut back, 3 bases at V and 2 bases at J, with 17 bases in the middle. Germline V gene lookup returns CDR1 MNHNS and CDR2 SASEGT. The DNA for the CDR3 is TGTGCCAGCAGTGAGCAGCAGGTCTACGGGGCCTACGAGCAGTACTTC. Encoded protein: CASSEQQVYGAYEQYF.

V usage is TRBV27 and J usage is TRBJ2-1; D might be TRBD2 (5 bases). V was cut by 2 bases and J by 5 bases, with 13 bases left in between. From germline, CDR1 is MNHEY and CDR2 SMNVEV (reference sequence). The CDR3 runs 15 residues. As DNA, the CDR3 is TGTGCCAGCAGTTTACGAGGACTGTATAACAATGAGCAGTTCTTC. It specifies CASSLRGLYNNEQFF.

This chain uses TRBV18 with TRBJ2-7; 9 positions match TRBD1. CDR3 size: 14 residues. The V segment lost 1 base and the J segment 3 bases; nucleotides outside the gene matches: 1. Looked up from germline, CDR1 is KGHSH and CDR2 is LQKENI. As DNA, the CDR3 is TGTGCCAGCTCACCACAGGGACAGGGCTACGAGCAGTACTTC. Its translation is CASSPQGQGYEQYF. The complete variable domain, with remaining parts taken from reference TRBV18 and TRBJ2-7, reads NAGVMQNPRHLVRRRGQEARLRCSPMKGHSHVYWYRQLPEEGLKFMVYLQKENIIDESGMPKERFSAEFPKEGPSILRIQQVVRGDSAAYFCASSPQGQGYEQYFGPGTRLTVT.

V is TRBV5-1 and J is TRBJ2-7; 13 bases map to TRBD2. The CDR3 is 17 residues long. CDR1 SGHRS and CDR2 YFSETQ come from the germline V gene. After removal of 2 bases from V and 4 bases from J, the junction contained 9 bases not matched to a gene. The CDR3: CASSLQPGTSGAYEQYF. The CDR3 nucleotides read TGCGCCAGCAGCTTACAACCCGGGACTAGCGGGGCTTACGAGCAGTACTTC.

This sequence joins TRBV6-1 and TRBJ2-4; 8 bases map to TRBD1. CDR3 length equals 18 residues. Losses at the gene ends were 4 bases for V and 1 base for J; bases not matched to a gene: 12. Germline V gene sequence: CDR1 MNHNS, CDR2 SASEGT. DNA of the CDR3: TGTGCCAGCAGTGGCGGACAGGGTATCGACTCGGCCAAAAACATTCAGTACTTC. Its protein is CASSGGQGIDSAKNIQYF.

This CDR3 reads CASSLNTPEQYF. The CDR3, as DNA: TGTGCCAGCAGCTTAAACACCCCCGAGCAGTACTTC. The chain combines TRBV7-8 with TRBJ2-7; the D is unclear. Germline V gene data show CDR1 as SGHVS and CDR2 as FQNEAQ. The CDR3 covers 12 residues. V was cut by 2 bases and J by 6 bases, with 8 bases left in between.

This clone has a handful of counts. The chain couples TRBV5-8 to TRBJ2-3; no definite D call. The germline CDR1 and CDR2 sequences are SGHTS and YDEGEE. Deletions cut 0 bases from V and 2 bases from J, with 10 bases between. The CDR3 covers 15 residues. The CDR3 DNA sequence: TGTGCCAGCAGCTTGGTCCAGCGTAACACAGATACGCAGTATTTT. Protein sequence: CASSLVQRNTDTQYF.

To note about this clone: At one of its ends the junction is not consistent with the germline gene, which may arise from a read error. The chain combines TRBV6-5 with TRBJ1-2, with a weak D call TRBD1 (5 bases). The CDR3 is made up of 14 amino acids. The germline V gene has CDR1 MNHEY and CDR2 SVGAGI. CDR3 region: CAGSTPGGNYGYTF. For the CDR3, the DNA is TGTGCCGGCAGTACCCCGGGGGGTAACTATGGCTACACCTTC.

This clone was seen a few times. J is TRBJ2-7 and V is TRBV2, with D tentatively TRBD2 (7 bases). The CDR3 contains 14 residues. CDR1 SNHLY and CDR2 FYNNEI come from the germline V gene. The germline V and J ends were trimmed by 7 bases and 3 bases, with 16 bases remaining between them. The CDR3, as DNA: TGTGCCAGCATGGGGGCGGGAGCAATCTACGAGCAGTACTTC. Translating gives CASMGAGAIYEQYF.

The chain couples TRBV29-1 to TRBJ2-2, with D possibly being TRBD1 (6 bases). V lost 6 bases to trimming and J lost 4 bases, with 12 bases between them. Germline CDR1 SQVTM, CDR2 ANQGSEA. CDR3 length: 13 residues. CDR3 region: CSVLTGSTGELFF. CDR3 bases: TGCAGCGTCCTCACAGGGAGCACCGGGGAGCTGTTTTTT.

The rearrangement links TRBV7-3 to TRBJ2-7; D might be TRBD2 (6 bases). This CDR3 is built from 14 residues. The ends were cut back, 5 bases at V and 2 bases at J, with 13 bases in the middle. The germline V gene encodes CDR1 SGHTA and CDR2 FQGTGA. The CDR3 region is CASSRDSGTYEQYF. CDR3 in DNA: TGTGCCAGCAGCCGGGACTCAGGGACCTACGAGCAGTACTTC.

In this sample, this clone is medium-sized. The rearrangement uses TRBV6-5 and TRBJ1-2; D not certain. This CDR3 is built from 14 residues. The germline V gene encodes CDR1 MNHEY and CDR2 SVGAGI. The ends were cut back, 10 bases at V and 7 bases at J, with 22 bases in the middle. The CDR3 is CATTPGPEVSGYTF. The CDR3 DNA reads TGTGCCACCACCCCGGGCCCGGAGGTTAGTGGCTACACCTTC.

The chain combines TRBV13 with TRBJ1-2; weak D call: TRBD1 (6 bases). This CDR3 is built from 13 residues. Germline V CDR1 and CDR2: PRHDT, FYEKMQ (reference sequence). V was shortened by 6 bases and J by 6 bases, with 14 bases between the two germline ends. The DNA for the CDR3 is TGTGCCAGCAGGAATAGGGGGATCCATGGCTACACCTTC. Translated, it gives CASRNRGIHGYTF.